The entry below describes one T cell receptor (beta chain). Its antigen is currently unknown. The data were obtained in a study of cytomegalovirus exposure and HLA in healthy donors. Study-level findings and limits: According to a later analysis, donors in an Asian-associated ancestry cluster reportedly had fewer N-insertions than the approximately 620-donor mean.

Trimming took 1 base from V and 7 from J, leaving 11 bases between them. There are 14 residues in the CDR3. The germline gives CDR1 MNHEY, CDR2 SMNVEV (reference sequence). PCR amplification relied on 60 Vbeta primers (plus 13 Jbeta primers). Profiled with immunoSEQ multiplex PCR; TCRdb holds only in-frame clones, not every one. The data hold a few hundred thousand clones, with around nine tenths observed a single time. The clonotype was recovered from a girl aged 2 to 9 in good health and CMV-seronegative. The chain recombines TRBV27 with TRBJ2-1; D is unresolved. Material: PBMCs. The CDR3 sequence is CASSLYGFPNEQFF. DNA for the CDR3: TGTGCCAGCAGTTTATATGGCTTCCCAAATGAGCAGTTCTTC.